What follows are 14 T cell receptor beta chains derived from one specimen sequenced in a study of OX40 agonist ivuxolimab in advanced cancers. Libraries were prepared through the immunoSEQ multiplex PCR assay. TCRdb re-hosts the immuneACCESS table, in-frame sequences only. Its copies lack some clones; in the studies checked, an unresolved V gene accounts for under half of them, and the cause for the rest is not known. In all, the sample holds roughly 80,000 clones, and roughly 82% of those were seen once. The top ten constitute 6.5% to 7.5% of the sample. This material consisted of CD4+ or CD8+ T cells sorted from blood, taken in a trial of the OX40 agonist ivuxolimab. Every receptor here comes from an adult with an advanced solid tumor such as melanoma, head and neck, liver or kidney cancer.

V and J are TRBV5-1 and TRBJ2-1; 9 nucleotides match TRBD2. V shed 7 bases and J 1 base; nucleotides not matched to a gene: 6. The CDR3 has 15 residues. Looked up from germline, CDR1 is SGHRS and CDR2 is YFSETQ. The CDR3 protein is CASRTSVYSYNEQFF. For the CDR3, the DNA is TGCGCCAGCCGGACTAGCGTCTATTCCTACAATGAGCAGTTCTTC.

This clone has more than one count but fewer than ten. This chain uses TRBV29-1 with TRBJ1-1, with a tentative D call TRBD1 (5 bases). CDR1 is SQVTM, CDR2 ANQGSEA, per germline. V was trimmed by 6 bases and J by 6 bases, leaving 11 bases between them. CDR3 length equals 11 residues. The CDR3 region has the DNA TGCAGCGTCAAGCCGGGGCCTGAAGCTTTCTTT. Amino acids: CSVKPGPEAFF.

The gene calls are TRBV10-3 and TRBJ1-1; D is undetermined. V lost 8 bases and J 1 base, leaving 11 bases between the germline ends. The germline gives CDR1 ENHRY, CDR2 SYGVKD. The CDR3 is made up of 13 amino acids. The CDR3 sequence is CAIGSRENTEAFF. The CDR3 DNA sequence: TGTGCCATCGGAAGTCGGGAGAACACTGAAGCTTTCTTT.

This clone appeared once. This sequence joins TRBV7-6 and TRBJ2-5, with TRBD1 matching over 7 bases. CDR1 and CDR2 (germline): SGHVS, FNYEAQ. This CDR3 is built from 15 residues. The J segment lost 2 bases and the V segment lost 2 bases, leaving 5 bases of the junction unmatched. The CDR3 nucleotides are TGTGCCAGCAGCTTAAGCCTCAGGGGGCAAGAGACCCAGTACTTC. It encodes CASSLSLRGQETQYF.

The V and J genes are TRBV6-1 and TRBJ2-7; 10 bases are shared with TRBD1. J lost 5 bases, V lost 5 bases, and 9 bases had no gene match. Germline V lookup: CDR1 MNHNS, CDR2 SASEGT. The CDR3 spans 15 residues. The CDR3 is CASSKPGQGSNEQYF. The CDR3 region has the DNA TGTGCCAGCAGTAAACCGGGACAGGGGTCCAACGAGCAGTACTTC.

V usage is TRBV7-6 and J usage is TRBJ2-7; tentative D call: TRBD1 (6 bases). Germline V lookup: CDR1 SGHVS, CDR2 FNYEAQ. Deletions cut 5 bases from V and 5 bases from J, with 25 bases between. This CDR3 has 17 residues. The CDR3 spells CASSPLWPGAPGNEQYF. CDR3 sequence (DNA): TGTGCCAGCAGCCCACTGTGGCCAGGGGCGCCGGGGAACGAGCAGTACTTC.

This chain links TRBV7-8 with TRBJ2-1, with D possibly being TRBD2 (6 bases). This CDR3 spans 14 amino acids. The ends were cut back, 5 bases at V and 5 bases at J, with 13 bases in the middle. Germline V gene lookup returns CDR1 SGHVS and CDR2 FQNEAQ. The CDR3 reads CASSPGGRHNEQFF. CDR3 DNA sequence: TGTGCCAGCAGCCCCGGGGGAAGGCACAATGAGCAGTTCTTC.

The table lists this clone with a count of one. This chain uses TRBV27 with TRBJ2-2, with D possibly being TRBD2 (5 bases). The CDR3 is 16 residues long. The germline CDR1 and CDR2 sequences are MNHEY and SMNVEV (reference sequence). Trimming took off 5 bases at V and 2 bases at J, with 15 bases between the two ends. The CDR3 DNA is TGTGCCAGCAGTCCCTTGGGCACTAGAAACACCGGGGAGCTGTTTTTT. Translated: CASSPLGTRNTGELFF.

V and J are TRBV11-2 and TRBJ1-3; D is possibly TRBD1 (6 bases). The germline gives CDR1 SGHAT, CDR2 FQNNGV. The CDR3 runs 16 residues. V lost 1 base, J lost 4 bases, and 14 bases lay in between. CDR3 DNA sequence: TGTGCCAGCAGCTTAGTAAGGGGGACTGGAGGAAACACCATATATTTT. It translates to CASSLVRGTGGNTIYF.

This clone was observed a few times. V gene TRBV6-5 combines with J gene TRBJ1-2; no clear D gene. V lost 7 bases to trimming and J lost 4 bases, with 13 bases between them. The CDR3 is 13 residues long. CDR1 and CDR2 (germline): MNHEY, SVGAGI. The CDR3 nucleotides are TGTGCCAGCACCGGTGGAGGAATCTATGGCTACACCTTC. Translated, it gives CASTGGGIYGYTF.

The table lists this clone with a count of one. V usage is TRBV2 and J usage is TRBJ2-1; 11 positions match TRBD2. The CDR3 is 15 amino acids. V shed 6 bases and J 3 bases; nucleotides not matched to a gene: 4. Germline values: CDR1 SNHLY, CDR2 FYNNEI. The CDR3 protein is CASSPGLAVYNEQFF. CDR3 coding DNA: TGTGCCAGCAGCCCGGGACTAGCGGTCTACAATGAGCAGTTCTTC.

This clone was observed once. DNA for the CDR3: TGCGCCAGCAGCTTAATGGCGAAAGAGACCCAGTACTTC. It codes for CASSLMAKETQYF. This chain links TRBV5-1 with TRBJ2-5; D is unresolved. V lost 2 bases and J lost 3, with 8 bases in between. Germline V gene sequence: CDR1 SGHRS, CDR2 YFSETQ. The CDR3 loop spans 13 amino acids.

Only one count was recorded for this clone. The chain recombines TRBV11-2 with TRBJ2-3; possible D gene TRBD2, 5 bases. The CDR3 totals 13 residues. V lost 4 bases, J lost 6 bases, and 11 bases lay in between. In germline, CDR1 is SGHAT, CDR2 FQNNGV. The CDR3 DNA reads TGTGCCAGCAGCTACGGACTGTCGGATACGCAGTATTTT. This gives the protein CASSYGLSDTQYF.

The CDR3 region has the DNA TGTGCCAGCAGCCACCCGAGAGGGTTGACAGATACGCAGTATTTT. The encoded protein is CASSHPRGLTDTQYF. This chain connects TRBV6-5 to TRBJ2-3, with a tentative D call TRBD2 (5 bases). The germline V gene encodes CDR1 MNHEY and CDR2 SVGAGI. The V end lost 6 bases, the J end lost 3 bases, and 16 bases lay between the germline ends. The CDR3 has 15 amino acids.